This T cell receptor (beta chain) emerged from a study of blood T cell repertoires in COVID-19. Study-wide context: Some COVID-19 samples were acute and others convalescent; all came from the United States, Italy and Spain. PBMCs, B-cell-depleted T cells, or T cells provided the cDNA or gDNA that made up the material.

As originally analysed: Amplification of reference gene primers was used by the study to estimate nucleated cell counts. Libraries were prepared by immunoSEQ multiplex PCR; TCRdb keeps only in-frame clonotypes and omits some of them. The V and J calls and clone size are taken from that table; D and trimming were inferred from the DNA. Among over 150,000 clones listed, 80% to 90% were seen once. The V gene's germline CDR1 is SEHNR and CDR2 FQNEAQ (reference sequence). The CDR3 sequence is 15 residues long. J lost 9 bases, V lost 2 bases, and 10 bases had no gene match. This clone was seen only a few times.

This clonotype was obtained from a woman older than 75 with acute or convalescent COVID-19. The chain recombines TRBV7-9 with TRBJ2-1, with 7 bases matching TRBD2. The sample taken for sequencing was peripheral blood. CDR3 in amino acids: CASSLLAAPSSEQFF. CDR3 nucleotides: TGTGCCAGCAGCTTACTAGCGGCCCCCTCGAGTGAGCAGTTCTTC.